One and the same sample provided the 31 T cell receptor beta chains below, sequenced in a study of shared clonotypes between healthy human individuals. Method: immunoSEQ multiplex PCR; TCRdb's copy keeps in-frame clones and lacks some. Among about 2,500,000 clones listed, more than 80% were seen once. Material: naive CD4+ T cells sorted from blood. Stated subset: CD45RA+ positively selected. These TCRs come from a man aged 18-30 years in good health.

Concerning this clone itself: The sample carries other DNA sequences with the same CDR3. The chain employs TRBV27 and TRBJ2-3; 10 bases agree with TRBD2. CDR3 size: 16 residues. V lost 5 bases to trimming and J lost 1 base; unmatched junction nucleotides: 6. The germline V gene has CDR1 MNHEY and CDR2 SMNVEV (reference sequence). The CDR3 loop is CASSPLAGAGTDTQYF. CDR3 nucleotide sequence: TGTGCCAGCAGTCCGCTAGCGGGAGCAGGCACAGATACGCAGTATTTT.

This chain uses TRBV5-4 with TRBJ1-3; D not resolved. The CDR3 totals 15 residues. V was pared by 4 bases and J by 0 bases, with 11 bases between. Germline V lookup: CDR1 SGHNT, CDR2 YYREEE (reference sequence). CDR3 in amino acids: CASSPELVSGNTIYF. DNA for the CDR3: TGTGCCAGCAGCCCCGAACTTGTCTCTGGAAACACCATATATTTT.

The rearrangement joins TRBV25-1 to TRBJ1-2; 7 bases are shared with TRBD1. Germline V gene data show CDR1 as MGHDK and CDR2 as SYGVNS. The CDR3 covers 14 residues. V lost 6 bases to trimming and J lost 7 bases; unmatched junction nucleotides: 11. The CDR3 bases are TGTGCCAGCAGGGGATCGGGACAGAGGTCTGGCTACACCTTC. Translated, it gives CASRGSGQRSGYTF.

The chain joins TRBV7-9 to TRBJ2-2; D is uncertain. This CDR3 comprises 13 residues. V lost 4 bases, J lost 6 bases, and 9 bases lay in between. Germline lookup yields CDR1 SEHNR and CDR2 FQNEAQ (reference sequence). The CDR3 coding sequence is TGTGCCAGCAGCTCAAGTGTCCCCGGGGAGCTGTTTTTT. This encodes CASSSSVPGELFF.

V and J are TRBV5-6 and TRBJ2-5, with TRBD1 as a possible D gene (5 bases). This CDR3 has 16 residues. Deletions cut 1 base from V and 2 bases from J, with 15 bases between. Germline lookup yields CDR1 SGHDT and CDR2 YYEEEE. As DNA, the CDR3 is TGTGCCAGCAGCTTGCTTAGAAGGGGCCGACAAGAGACCCAGTACTTC. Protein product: CASSLLRRGRQETQYF.

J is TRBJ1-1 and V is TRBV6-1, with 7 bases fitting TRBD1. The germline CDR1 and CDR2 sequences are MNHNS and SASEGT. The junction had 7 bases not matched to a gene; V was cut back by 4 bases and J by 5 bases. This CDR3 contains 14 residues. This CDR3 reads CASSAGTAITEAFF. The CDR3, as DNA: TGTGCCAGCAGTGCGGGGACAGCTATTACTGAAGCTTTCTTT.

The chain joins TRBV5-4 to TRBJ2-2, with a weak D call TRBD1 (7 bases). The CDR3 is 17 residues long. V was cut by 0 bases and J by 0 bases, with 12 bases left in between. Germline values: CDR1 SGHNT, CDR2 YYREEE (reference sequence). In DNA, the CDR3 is TGTGCCAGCAGCTTGGGCGGGACAGTAGCGAACACCGGGGAGCTGTTTTTT. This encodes CASSLGGTVANTGELFF.

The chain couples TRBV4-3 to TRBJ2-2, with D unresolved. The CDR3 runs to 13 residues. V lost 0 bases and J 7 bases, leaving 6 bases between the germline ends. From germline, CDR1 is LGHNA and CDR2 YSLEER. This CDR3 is CASSQEFGGELFF. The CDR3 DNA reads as TGCGCCAGCAGCCAAGAATTCGGCGGGGAGCTGTTTTTT.

The CDR3 nucleotides are TGTGCCAGCAGCACCCATCCCGGGAGCATGAACACTGAAGCTTTCTTT. Its translation: CASSTHPGSMNTEAFF. The chain joins TRBV7-6 to TRBJ1-1; no reliable D call. V was pared by 5 bases and J by 0 bases, with 16 bases between. This CDR3 contains 16 residues. CDR1 SGHVS and CDR2 FNYEAQ come from the germline V gene.

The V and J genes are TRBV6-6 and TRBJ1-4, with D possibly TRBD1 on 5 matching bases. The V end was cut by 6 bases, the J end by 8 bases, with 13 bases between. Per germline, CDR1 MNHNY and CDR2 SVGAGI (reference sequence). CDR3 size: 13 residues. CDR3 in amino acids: CASSTGAQEKLFF. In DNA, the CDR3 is TGTGCCAGCAGCACCGGGGCTCAGGAAAAACTGTTTTTT.

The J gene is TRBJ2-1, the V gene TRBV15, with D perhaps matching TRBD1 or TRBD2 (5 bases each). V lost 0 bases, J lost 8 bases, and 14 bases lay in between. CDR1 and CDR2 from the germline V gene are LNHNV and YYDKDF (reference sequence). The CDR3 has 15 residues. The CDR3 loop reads CATSREGVGVDEQFF. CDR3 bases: TGTGCCACCAGCAGAGAGGGGGTTGGGGTCGATGAGCAGTTCTTC.

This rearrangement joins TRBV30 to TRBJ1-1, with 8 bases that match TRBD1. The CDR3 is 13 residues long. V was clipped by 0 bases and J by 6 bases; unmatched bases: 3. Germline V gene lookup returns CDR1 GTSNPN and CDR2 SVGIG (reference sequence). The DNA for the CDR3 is TGTGCCTGGAGTGTTCGGACAGGGTCTGAAGCTTTCTTT. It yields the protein CAWSVRTGSEAFF.

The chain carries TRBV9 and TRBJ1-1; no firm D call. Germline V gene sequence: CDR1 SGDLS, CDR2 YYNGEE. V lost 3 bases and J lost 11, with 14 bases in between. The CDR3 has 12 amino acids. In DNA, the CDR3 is TGTGCCAGCAGCGCCGAAGGAGGGCTGGCTTTCTTT. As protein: CASSAEGGLAFF.

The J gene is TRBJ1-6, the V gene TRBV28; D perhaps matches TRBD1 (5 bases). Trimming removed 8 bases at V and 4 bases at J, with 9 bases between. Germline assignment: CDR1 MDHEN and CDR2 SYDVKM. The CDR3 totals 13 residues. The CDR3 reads CASQPGYNSPLHF. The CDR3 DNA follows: TGTGCCAGCCAACCAGGGTATAATTCACCCCTCCACTTT.

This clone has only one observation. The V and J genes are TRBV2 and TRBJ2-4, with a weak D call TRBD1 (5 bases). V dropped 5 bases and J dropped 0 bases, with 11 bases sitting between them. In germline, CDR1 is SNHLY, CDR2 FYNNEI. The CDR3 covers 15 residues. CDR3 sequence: CASSSDRVAKNIQYF. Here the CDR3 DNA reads TGTGCCAGCAGTTCAGACAGAGTAGCCAAAAACATTCAGTACTTC. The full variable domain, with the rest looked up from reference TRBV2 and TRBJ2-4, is EPEVTQTPSHQVTQMGQEVILRCVPISNHLYFYWYRQILGQKVEFLVSFYNNEISEKSEIFDDQFSVERPDGSNFTLKIRSTKLEDSAMYFCASSSDRVAKNIQYFGAGTRLSVL.

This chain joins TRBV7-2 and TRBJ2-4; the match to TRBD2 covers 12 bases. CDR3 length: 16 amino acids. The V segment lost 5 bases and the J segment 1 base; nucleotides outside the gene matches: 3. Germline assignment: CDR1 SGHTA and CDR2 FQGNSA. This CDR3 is CASSAGTSGAKNIQYF. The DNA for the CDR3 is TGTGCCAGCAGCGCCGGGACTAGCGGGGCCAAAAACATTCAGTACTTC.

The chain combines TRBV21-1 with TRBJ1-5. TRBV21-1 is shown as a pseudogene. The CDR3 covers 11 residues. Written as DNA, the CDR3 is TGTGCCAGCAGCAACAATCAGCCCCAGCATTTT. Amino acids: CASSNNQPQHF.

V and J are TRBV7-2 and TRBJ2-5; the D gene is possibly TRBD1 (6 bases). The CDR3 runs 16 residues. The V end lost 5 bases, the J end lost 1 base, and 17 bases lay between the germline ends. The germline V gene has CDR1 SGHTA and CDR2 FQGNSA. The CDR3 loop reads CASSIGFRTAQETQYF. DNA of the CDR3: TGTGCCAGCAGCATTGGTTTTAGGACAGCCCAAGAGACCCAGTACTTC.

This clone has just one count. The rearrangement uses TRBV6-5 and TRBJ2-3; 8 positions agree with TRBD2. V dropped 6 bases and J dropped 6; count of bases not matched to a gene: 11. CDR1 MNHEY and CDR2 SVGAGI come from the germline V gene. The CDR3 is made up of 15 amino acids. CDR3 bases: TGTGCCAGCAGCCCGCTCGGGGGGGCCGAGGATACGCAGTATTTT. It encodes CASSPLGGAEDTQYF.

The chain's CDR3 is CASSFPRQGKENQPQHF. CDR3 DNA: TGTGCCAGCAGTTTTCCCCGACAGGGGAAGGAAAATCAGCCCCAGCATTTT. This chain connects TRBV28 to TRBJ1-5; TRBD1 aligns across 8 bases. CDR3 length: 17 residues. Germline-derived CDR1 and CDR2 are MDHEN and SYDVKM. After removal of 3 bases from V and 4 bases from J, the junction contained 11 bases not matched to a gene.

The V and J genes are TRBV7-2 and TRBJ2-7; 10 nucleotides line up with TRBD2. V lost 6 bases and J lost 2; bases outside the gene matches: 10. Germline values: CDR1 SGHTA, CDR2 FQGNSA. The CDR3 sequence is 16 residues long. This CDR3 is CASRFTGTSVPYEQYF. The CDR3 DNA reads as TGTGCCAGCAGATTTACCGGGACTAGCGTTCCCTACGAGCAGTACTTC. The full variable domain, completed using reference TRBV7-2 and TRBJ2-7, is GAGVSQSPSNKVTEKGKDVELRCDPISGHTALYWYRQSLGQGLEFLIYFQGNSAPDKSGLPSDRFSAERTGGSVSTLTIQRTQQEDSAVYLCASRFTGTSVPYEQYFGPGTRLTVT.

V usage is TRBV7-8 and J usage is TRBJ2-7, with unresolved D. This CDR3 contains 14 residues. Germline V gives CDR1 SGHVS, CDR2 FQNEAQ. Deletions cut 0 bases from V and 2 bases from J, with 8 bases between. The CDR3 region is CASSLADGPYEQYF. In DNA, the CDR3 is TGTGCCAGCAGCTTAGCCGACGGACCCTACGAGCAGTACTTC.

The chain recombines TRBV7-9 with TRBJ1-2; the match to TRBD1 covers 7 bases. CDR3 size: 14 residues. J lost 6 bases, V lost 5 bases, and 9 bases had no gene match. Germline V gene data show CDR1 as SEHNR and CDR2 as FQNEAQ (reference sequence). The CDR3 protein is CASSQVGQGDGYTF. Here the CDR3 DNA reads TGTGCCAGCAGCCAAGTCGGGCAGGGGGATGGCTACACCTTC.

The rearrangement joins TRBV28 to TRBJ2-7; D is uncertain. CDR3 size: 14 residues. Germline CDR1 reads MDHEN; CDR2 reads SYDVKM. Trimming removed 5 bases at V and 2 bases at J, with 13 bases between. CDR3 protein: CASSRKYRAYEQYF. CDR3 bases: TGTGCCAGCAGTCGAAAGTACCGGGCCTACGAGCAGTACTTC. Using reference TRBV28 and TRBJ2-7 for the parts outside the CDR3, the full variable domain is DVKVTQSSRYLVKRTGEKVFLECVQDMDHENMFWYRQDPGLGLRLIYFSYDVKMKEKGDIPEGYSVSREKKERFSLILESASTNQTSMYLCASSRKYRAYEQYFGPGTRLTVT.

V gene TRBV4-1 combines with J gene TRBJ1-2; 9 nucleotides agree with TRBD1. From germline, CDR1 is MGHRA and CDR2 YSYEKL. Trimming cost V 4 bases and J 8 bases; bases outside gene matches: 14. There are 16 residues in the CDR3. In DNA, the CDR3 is TGCGCCAGCAGCCTCTCTACGACCGGGACAGGGAAGGGCTACACCTTC. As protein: CASSLSTTGTGKGYTF.

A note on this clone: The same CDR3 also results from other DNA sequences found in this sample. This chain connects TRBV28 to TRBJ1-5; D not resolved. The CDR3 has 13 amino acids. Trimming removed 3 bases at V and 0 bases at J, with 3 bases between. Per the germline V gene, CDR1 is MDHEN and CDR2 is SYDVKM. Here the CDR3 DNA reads TGTGCCAGCAGTTTGGCTAGCAATCAGCCCCAGCATTTT. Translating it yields CASSLASNQPQHF.

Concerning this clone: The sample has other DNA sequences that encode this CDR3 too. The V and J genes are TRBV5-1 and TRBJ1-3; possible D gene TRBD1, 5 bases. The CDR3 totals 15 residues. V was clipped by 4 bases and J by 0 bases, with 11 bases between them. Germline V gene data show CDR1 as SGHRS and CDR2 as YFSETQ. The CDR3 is CASSRDGSSGNTIYF. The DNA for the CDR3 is TGCGCCAGCAGCCGGGACGGAAGCTCTGGAAACACCATATATTTT.

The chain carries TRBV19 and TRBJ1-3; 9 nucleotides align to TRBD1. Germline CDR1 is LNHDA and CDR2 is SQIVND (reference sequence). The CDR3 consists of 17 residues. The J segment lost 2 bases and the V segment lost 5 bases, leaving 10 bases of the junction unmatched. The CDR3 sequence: CASSRPGQGSAGNTIYF. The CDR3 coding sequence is TGTGCCAGTAGTCGACCGGGACAGGGATCAGCTGGAAACACCATATATTTT.

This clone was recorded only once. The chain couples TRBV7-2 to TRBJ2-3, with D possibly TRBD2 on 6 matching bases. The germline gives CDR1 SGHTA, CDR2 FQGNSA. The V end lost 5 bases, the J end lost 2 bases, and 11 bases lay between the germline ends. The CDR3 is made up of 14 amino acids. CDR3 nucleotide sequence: TGTGCCAGCAGCCAAGCGGGCATCACAGATACGCAGTATTTT. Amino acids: CASSQAGITDTQYF.

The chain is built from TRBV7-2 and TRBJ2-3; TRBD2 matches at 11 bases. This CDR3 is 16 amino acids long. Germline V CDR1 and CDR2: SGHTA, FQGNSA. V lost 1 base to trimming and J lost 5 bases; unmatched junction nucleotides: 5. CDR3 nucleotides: TGTGCCAGCAGCTTAGTCCTTCTAGCGGGAGGAGATACGCAGTATTTT. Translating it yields CASSLVLLAGGDTQYF.

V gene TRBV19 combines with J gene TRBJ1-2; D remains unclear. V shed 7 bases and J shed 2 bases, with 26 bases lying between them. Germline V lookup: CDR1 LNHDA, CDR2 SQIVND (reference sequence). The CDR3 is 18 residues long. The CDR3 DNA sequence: TGTGCCAGTACTTCACTCTCGGTCTCGCATCTTGGAAACTATGGCTACACCTTC. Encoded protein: CASTSLSVSHLGNYGYTF. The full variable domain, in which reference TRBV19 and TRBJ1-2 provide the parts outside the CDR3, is DGGITQSPKYLFRKEGQNVTLSCEQNLNHDAMYWYRQDPGQGLRLIYYSQIVNDFQKGDIAEGYSVSREKKESFPLTVTSAQKNPTAFYLCASTSLSVSHLGNYGYTFGSGTRLTVV.